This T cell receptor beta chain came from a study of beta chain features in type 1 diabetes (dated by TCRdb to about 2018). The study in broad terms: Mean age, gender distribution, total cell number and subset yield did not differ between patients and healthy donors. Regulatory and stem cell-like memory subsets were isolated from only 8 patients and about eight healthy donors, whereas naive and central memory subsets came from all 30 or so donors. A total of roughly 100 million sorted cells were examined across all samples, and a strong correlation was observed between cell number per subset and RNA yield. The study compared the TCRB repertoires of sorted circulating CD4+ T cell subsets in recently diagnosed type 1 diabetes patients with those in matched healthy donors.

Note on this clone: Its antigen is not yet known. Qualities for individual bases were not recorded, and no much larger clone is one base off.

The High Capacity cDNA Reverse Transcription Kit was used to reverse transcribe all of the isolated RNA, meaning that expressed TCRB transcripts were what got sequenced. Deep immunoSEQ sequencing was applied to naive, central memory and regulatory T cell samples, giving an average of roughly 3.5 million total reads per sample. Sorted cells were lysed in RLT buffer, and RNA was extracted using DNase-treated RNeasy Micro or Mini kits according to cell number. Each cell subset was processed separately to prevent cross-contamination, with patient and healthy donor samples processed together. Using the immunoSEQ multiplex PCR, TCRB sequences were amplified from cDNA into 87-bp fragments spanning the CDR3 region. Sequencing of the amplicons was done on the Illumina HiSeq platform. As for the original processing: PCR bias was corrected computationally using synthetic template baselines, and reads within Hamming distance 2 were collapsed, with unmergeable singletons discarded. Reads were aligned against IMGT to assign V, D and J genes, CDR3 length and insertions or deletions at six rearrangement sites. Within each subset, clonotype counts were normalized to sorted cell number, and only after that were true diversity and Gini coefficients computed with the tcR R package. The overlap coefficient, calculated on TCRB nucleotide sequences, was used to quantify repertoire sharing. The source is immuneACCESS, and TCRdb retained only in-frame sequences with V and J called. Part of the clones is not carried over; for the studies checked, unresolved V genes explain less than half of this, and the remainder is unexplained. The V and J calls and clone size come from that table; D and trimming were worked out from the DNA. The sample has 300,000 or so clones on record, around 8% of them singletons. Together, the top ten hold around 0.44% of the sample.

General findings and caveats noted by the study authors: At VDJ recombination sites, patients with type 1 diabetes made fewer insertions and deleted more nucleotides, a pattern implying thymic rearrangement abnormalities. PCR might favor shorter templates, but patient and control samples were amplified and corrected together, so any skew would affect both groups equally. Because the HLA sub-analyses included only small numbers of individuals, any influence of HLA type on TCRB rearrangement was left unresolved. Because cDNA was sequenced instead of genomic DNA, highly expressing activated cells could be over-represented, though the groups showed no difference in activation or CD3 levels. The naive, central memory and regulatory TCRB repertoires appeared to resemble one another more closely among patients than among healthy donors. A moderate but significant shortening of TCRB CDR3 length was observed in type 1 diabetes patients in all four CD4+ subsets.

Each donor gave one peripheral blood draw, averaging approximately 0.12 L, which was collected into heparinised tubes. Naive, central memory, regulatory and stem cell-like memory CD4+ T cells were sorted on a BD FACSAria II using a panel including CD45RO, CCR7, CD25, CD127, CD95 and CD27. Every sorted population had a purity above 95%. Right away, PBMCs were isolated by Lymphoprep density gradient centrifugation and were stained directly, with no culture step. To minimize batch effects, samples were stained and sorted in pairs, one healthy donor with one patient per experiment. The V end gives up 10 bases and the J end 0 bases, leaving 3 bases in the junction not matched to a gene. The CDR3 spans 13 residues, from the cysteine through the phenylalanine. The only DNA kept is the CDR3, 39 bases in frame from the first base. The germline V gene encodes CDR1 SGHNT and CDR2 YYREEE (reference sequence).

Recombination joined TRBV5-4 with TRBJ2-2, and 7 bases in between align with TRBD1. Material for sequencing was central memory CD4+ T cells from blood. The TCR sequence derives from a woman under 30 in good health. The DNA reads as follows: TGTGCCGGAGGACAGGCGAACACCGGGGAGCTGTTTTTT. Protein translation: CAGGQANTGELFF.